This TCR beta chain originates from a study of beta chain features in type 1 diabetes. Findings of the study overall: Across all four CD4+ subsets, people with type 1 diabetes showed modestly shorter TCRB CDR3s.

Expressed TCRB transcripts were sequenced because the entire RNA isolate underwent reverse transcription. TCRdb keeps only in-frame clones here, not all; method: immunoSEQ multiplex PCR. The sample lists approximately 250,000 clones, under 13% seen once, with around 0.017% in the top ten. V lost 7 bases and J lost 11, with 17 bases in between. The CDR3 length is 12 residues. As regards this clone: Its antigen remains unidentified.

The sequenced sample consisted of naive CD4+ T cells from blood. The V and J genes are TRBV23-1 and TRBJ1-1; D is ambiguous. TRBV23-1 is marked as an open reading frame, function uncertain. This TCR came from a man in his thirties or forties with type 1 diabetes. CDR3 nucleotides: TGCGCCAGCAATCCTCCGGGAGTATCGGCTTTCTTT. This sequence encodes CASNPPGVSAFF.